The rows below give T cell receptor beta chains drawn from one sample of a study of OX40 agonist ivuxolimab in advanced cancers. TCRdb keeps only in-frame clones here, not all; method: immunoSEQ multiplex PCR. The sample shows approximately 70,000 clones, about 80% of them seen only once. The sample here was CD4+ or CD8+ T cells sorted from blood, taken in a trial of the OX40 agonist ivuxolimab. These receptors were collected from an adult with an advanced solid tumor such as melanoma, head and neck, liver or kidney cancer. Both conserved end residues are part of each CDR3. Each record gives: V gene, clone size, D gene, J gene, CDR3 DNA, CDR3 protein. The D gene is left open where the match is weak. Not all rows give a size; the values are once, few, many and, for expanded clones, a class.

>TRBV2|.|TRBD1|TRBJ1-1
TGTGCCAGCAGTGTGGGGACAGACCTTGAAGCTTTCTTT
CASSVGTDLEAFF
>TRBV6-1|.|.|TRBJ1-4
TGTGCCAGCAATCAGGGGTTACGGAATGAAAAACTGTTTTTT
CASNQGLRNEKLFF
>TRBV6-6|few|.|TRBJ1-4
TGTGCCAGCAGTCCCCGGGGGGCGGGGAGGGAACTGTTTTTT
CASSPRGAGRELFF
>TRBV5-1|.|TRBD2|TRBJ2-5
TGCGCCAGCAGCTTGGTAGCGGGGGGCCTCGGAGGAGAGACCCAGTACTTC
CASSLVAGGLGGETQYF
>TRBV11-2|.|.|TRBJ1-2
TGTGCCAGCAGCCAAGACCAGGGATTTGGCTACACCTTC
CASSQDQGFGYTF
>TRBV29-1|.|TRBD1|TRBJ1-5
TGCAGCGTTGCCCACGCAGGGGGTAGAGATCAGCCCCAGCATTTT
CSVAHAGGRDQPQHF
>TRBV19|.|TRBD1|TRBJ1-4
TGTGCCAGTAGCCCCGGAGACAGGGATGAAAAACTGTTTTTT
CASSPGDRDEKLFF
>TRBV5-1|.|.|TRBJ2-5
TGCGCCAGCAGCTTGGGGGCAGGGGTTGGAGAGACCCAGTACTTC
CASSLGAGVGETQYF
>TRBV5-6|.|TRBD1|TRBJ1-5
TGTGCCAGCAGCTTGGGGGGCGCCGGGACAGGGGACAATCAGCCCCAGCATTTT
CASSLGGAGTGDNQPQHF
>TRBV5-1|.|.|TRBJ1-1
TGCGCCAGCAGCTCACAGGATAACACTGAAGCTTTCTTT
CASSSQDNTEAFF
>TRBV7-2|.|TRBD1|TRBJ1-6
TGTGCCAGCAGCTCAGGACAGGGGAATTCACCCCTCCACTTT
CASSSGQGNSPLHF
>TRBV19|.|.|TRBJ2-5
TGTGCCAGTACCCTCTCAGGAGGTGTAGCAGAGACCCAGTACTTC
CASTLSGGVAETQYF
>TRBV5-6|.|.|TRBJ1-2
TGTGCCAGCAGCTCAGCGGGGGGCTACACCTTC
CASSSAGGYTF
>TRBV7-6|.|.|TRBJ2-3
TGTGCCAGCAGCTTAGCTTTCCGGGGTCTAGGGTCTAGCACAGATACGCAGTATTTT
CASSLAFRGLGSSTDTQYF
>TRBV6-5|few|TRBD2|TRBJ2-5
TGTGCCAGCCGGGAGGGGGGGCGAGAGACCCAGTACTTC
CASREGGRETQYF
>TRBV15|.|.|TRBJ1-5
TGTGCCACCAGCTCCGGGACAAACCCAAATCAGCCCCAGCATTTT
CATSSGTNPNQPQHF
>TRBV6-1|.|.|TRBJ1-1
TGTGCCAGTTCCAGAAACACTGAAGCTTTCTTT
CASSRNTEAFF
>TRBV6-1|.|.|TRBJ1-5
TGTGCCAGCAGTGAAGAGGGTAATCAGCCCCAGCATTTT
CASSEEGNQPQHF
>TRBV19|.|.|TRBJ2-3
TGTGCCAGTGCAGGGAGATGGGGCACAGATACGCAGTATTTT
CASAGRWGTDTQYF
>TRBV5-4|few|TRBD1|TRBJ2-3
TGTGCCAGCAGCGTTGTACAGGGGTCGGTTGGGCAGTATTTT
CASSVVQGSVGQYF
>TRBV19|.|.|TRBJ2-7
TGTGCCAGTAGTATTGGGCGGAGCTACGAGCAGTACTTC
CASSIGRSYEQYF
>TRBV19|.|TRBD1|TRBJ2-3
TGTGCCAGTGAAAAGGAGCGTACCGGGACAGGTATAGCAGATACGCAGTATTTT
CASEKERTGTGIADTQYF
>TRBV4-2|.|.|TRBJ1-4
TGTGCCAGCAGCCGCATCACAGGGATTAGGAATGAAAAACTGTTTTTT
CASSRITGIRNEKLFF
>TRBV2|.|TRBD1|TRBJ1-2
TGTGCCAGCAGCCGGACAGGGTTGGTGGACTATGGCTACACCTTC
CASSRTGLVDYGYTF
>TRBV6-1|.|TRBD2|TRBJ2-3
TGTGCCAGCAGTAGTACTAGCGGGGGCGGGGATACGCAGTATTTT
CASSSTSGGGDTQYF
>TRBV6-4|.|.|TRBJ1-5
TGTGCCAGCAGTGAGATCGAAGGGGGGGATAGCAATCAGCCCCAGCATTTT
CASSEIEGGDSNQPQHF